Listed below are T cell receptor beta chains from one sample, sequenced in a study of a mutant IDH1 vaccine in newly diagnosed glioma. Profiling relied on immunoSEQ multiplex PCR, and the TCRdb table lists in-frame clones only, not all of them. The sample yields about 56,000 clones, 85% to 90% seen once. These receptors are not linked to any known antigen. The sequencing used PBMCs, collected from a glioma patient whose treatment included an IDH1 peptide vaccine. All receptors derive from a man in his forties or fifties with glioma. Both conserved end residues are part of each CDR3. Fields, in order: clone size, J gene, D gene, V gene, CDR3 protein, CDR3 DNA. A D gene is named only where the DNA matches it firmly. The size field is filled for only some rows; it gives once, few, many or a size class.

NA TRBJ2-7 TRBD1 TRBV10-3 CAISESTGTALYEQYF TGTGCCATCAGTGAGTCGACTGGGACAGCACTTTACGAGCAGTACTTC
NA TRBJ1-5 NA TRBV7-8 CASSLGAQKVLGQPQHF TGTGCCAGCAGCTTAGGGGCGCAGAAAGTCCTAGGGCAGCCCCAGCATTTT
once TRBJ1-4 NA TRBV28 CASTPREGVDEKLFF TGTGCCAGCACCCCTAGAGAAGGGGTTGATGAAAAACTGTTTTTT
NA TRBJ1-1 TRBD1 TRBV7-9 CASSLETGATEAFF TGTGCCAGCAGCTTGGAAACAGGGGCCACTGAAGCTTTCTTT
NA TRBJ1-2 NA TRBV10-3 CAISEDFGYGYTF TGTGCCATCAGTGAGGACTTCGGCTATGGCTACACCTTC
NA TRBJ2-7 NA TRBV18 CASSPFSDIGEYEQYF TGTGCCAGCTCACCTTTTTCGGACATAGGAGAGTACGAGCAGTACTTC
NA TRBJ2-5 TRBD2 TRBV2 CADRLAGESQYF TGTGCCGATCGACTAGCGGGAGAATCCCAGTACTTC
NA TRBJ1-2 NA TRBV4-1 CASSQDQIRGPGYTF TGCGCCAGCAGCCAAGATCAAATCCGGGGACCTGGCTACACCTTC
once TRBJ2-7 NA TRBV21-1 CASSKPDRPPYEQYF TGTGCCAGCAGCAAACCGGACAGACCTCCCTACGAGCAGTACTTC
once TRBJ2-2 NA TRBV18 CASSKRTDTGELFF TGTGCCAGCTCAAAACGGACAGACACCGGGGAGCTGTTTTTT
NA TRBJ1-6 TRBD1 TRBV5-1 CASSLRQGASPLHF TGCGCCAGCAGCTTGAGGCAGGGGGCCTCACCCCTCCACTTT
NA TRBJ1-4 NA TRBV7-8 CASNEHRSEKLFF TGTGCCAGCAATGAACACAGAAGTGAAAAACTGTTTTTT
NA TRBJ2-1 TRBD1 TRBV4-3 CASSQVDRGGSNEQFF TGCGCCAGCAGCCAAGTAGACAGGGGAGGAAGTAATGAGCAGTTCTTC
NA TRBJ2-7 TRBD2 TRBV2 CASSWTSGSDEQYF TGTGCCAGCAGCTGGACTAGCGGGAGTGATGAGCAGTACTTC
NA TRBJ2-7 TRBD2 TRBV6-6 CASMSGSVREQYF TGTGCCAGCATGAGCGGGAGTGTCCGCGAGCAGTACTTC
NA TRBJ2-3 NA TRBV7-8 CASRTKPGTGAQYF TGTGCCAGCAGAACTAAACCGGGAACGGGGGCGCAGTATTTT
NA TRBJ2-1 NA TRBV29-1 CSVVVAVSYNEQFF TGCAGCGTTGTAGTAGCGGTCTCCTACAATGAGCAGTTCTTC
NA TRBJ2-1 NA TRBV5-4 CASSEDGLDVGGEQFF TGTGCCAGCAGCGAAGACGGTTTAGACGTCGGCGGGGAGCAGTTCTTC
NA TRBJ1-5 NA TRBV2 CASSADRNRNQPQHF TGTGCCAGCAGTGCTGACAGGAACCGCAATCAGCCCCAGCATTTT
NA TRBJ2-1 NA TRBV6-1 CASSEEVRSSYNEQFF TGTGCCAGCAGTGAAGAGGTCCGAAGCTCCTACAATGAGCAGTTCTTC
NA TRBJ2-2 TRBD2 TRBV27 CASSLTSGTMIGELFF TGTGCCAGCAGTTTGACTAGCGGGACGATGATCGGGGAGCTGTTTTTT
NA TRBJ2-2 NA TRBV5-1 CASSYRTWRVAGELFF TGCGCCAGCAGTTACCGGACGTGGCGGGTGGCCGGGGAGCTGTTTTTT
few TRBJ1-2 NA TRBV14 CASSDRLGWGYTF TGTGCCAGCAGCGACCGGCTTGGGTGGGGCTACACCTTC
NA TRBJ2-3 NA TRBV6-5 CASTLTGTSTDTQYF TGTGCCAGCACCCTTACCGGAACTAGCACAGATACGCAGTATTTT
NA TRBJ2-5 TRBD2 TRBV2 CASRVFSLAAQETQYF TGTGCCAGCAGGGTTTTCTCACTAGCGGCTCAAGAGACCCAGTACTTC
once TRBJ2-6 TRBD1 TRBV5-4 CASSLKDRGTGSGANVLTF TGTGCCAGCAGCTTGAAGGACAGGGGAACGGGCTCTGGGGCCAACGTCCTGACTTTC
NA TRBJ2-5 NA TRBV19 CARGYWGTQETQYF TGTGCCAGGGGATATTGGGGCACCCAAGAGACCCAGTACTTC
NA TRBJ2-2 NA TRBV6-1 CASSDRDPRTYTGELFF TGTGCCAGCAGTGACAGGGACCCAAGAACGTACACCGGGGAGCTGTTTTTT